Each of the 15 T cell receptor beta chains below was sequenced from the same sample in a study of blood T cell repertoires in COVID-19 (dated by TCRdb to about 2020). The library was prepared using the immunoSEQ multiplex PCR assay. In TCRdb, the immuneACCESS table is reduced to in-frame sequences with V and J assigned. These tables do not hold every clone; where another copy was compared, an unresolved V gene accounts for under half, and the others remain unexplained. The sample table lists some 330,000 clones, 85% to 90% of them with a count of one. The ten largest account for about 1.7% of the sample. Sequencing was done on a sample of peripheral blood. These receptors all come from a woman in her 30s with COVID-19, enrolled during active disease.

V usage is TRBV18 and J usage is TRBJ2-1; 14 bases are a match to TRBD2. J gave up 0 bases and V 0 bases, and 7 bases lay outside the gene matches. This CDR3 region has 20 residues. Germline V gene data show CDR1 as KGHSH and CDR2 as LQKENI. The CDR3 sequence: CASSPPLGTSGGRSYNEQFF. The CDR3 nucleotides read TGTGCCAGCTCACCACCCTTGGGGACTAGCGGGGGCCGCTCCTACAATGAGCAGTTCTTC.

The CDR3 sequence is CARSLGYRAGNQPQHF. The CDR3 nucleotides read TGTGCCAGAAGCTTGGGTTACAGGGCGGGCAATCAGCCCCAGCATTTT. The rearrangement joins TRBV5-3 to TRBJ1-5; D is possibly TRBD1 (6 bases). Being an ORF, TRBV5-3 has a function that is uncertain. The CDR3 has 16 amino acids. V was pared by 0 bases and J by 2 bases, with 12 bases between.

The V call is TRBV4-3, the J call TRBJ1-4, with D possibly TRBD1 on 6 matching bases. The CDR3 length is 16 residues. Trimming cost V 4 bases and J 1 base, with 13 bases left between them. Germline V lookup: CDR1 LGHNA, CDR2 YSLEER. CDR3 nucleotides: TGCGCCAGCAGCCCCAGAGGCAGGGGAACTAATGAAAAACTGTTTTTT. Translated: CASSPRGRGTNEKLFF.

Here the CDR3 reads CASSQVSGFNEKLFF. CDR3 DNA sequence: TGCGCCAGCAGCCAAGTATCAGGGTTTAATGAAAAACTGTTTTTT. The chain is built from TRBV4-1 and TRBJ1-4, with D tentatively TRBD1 (5 bases). Germline CDR1 MGHRA, CDR2 YSYEKL. The V gene lost 1 base and the J gene lost 4 bases, with 10 bases spanning the gap. The CDR3 has 15 residues.

This chain links TRBV30 with TRBJ1-3; 7 bases line up with TRBD1. This CDR3 has 14 residues. The J segment lost 0 bases and the V segment lost 6 bases, leaving 5 bases of the junction unmatched. Germline-derived CDR1 and CDR2 are GTSNPN and SVGIG (reference sequence). CDR3 protein: CACTPGGSGNTIYF. CDR3 DNA sequence: TGTGCCTGTACCCCAGGGGGCTCTGGAAACACCATATATTTT.

The rearrangement links TRBV7-9 to TRBJ2-7, with TRBD1 matching over 8 bases. This CDR3 is 15 amino acids long. V trimming: 5 bases; J trimming: 2 bases; junction bases outside the gene matches: 8. Germline lookup yields CDR1 SEHNR and CDR2 FQNEAQ (reference sequence). In DNA, the CDR3 is TGTGCCAGCAGCCCCGGAGGACAGGGAACCTACGAGCAGTACTTC. Protein product: CASSPGGQGTYEQYF.

V is TRBV4-2 and J is TRBJ2-2; no clear D gene. The CDR3 runs to 16 residues. From germline, CDR1 is LGHNA and CDR2 YNFKEQ. V dropped 3 bases and J dropped 0 bases, with 11 bases sitting between them. The CDR3, as DNA: TGTGCCAGCAGCCACGACCCAGGCACGAACACCGGGGAGCTGTTTTTT. It codes for CASSHDPGTNTGELFF.

V usage is TRBV5-6 and J usage is TRBJ2-5, with D possibly TRBD2 on 5 matching bases. CDR1 SGHDT and CDR2 YYEEEE come from the germline V gene. V lost 4 bases and J 5 bases, leaving 18 bases between the germline ends. This CDR3 has 15 residues. CDR3 amino acids: CASSRRGFVGETQYF. In nucleotides, the CDR3 is TGTGCCAGCAGCCGCCGGGGATTCGTTGGGGAGACCCAGTACTTC.

This sequence joins TRBV3-1 (or the pseudogene TRBV3-2) and TRBJ1-5; 10 bases map to TRBD1. The CDR3 runs to 19 residues. CDR1 LGHDT and CDR2 YNNKEL come from the germline V gene (reference sequence). With 6 bases clipped from V and 1 base from J, the junction kept 15 bases outside the gene matches. The CDR3 nucleotides read TGTGCCAGCAGTCAATATTCCCCGGGACAGGGGACGAGCAATCAGCCCCAGCATTTT. It translates to CASSQYSPGQGTSNQPQHF.

The V gene is TRBV7-6, the J gene TRBJ1-3; TRBD1 agrees at 7 bases. Trimming removed 4 bases from V and 0 bases from J; junction bases left unmatched: 0. CDR1 SGHVS and CDR2 FNYEAQ come from the germline V gene. The CDR3 is made up of 14 amino acids. This CDR3 is CASSSGGSGNTIYF. The CDR3 DNA sequence: TGTGCCAGCAGCTCAGGGGGCTCTGGAAACACCATATATTTT.

The rearrangement uses TRBV7-9 and TRBJ2-7; D remains ambiguous. Germline loops: CDR1 SEHNR, CDR2 FQNEAQ (reference sequence). V was cut by 1 base and J by 2 bases, with 9 bases left in between. The CDR3 has 14 residues. The chain's CDR3 is CASSLEADTYEQYF. The CDR3 nucleotides read TGTGCCAGCAGCTTAGAGGCGGATACCTACGAGCAGTACTTC. The entire variable domain, with the rest obtained from reference TRBV7-9 and TRBJ2-7, is as follows: DTGVSQNPRHKITKRGQNVTFRCDPISEHNRLYWYRQTLGQGPEFLTYFQNEAQLEKSRLLSDRFSAERPKGSFSTLEIQRTEQGDSAMYLCASSLEADTYEQYFGPGTRLTVT.

The V and J genes are TRBV7-6 and TRBJ2-7; no definite D call. This CDR3 region has 16 residues. Germline CDR1 reads SGHVS; CDR2 reads FNYEAQ. Between the trimmed V and J ends, which lost 0 bases and 5 bases, there was a span of 17 bases. The CDR3 protein is CASSLAHGQVGNEQYV. DNA for the CDR3: TGTGCCAGCAGCTTAGCGCATGGGCAGGTCGGCAACGAGCAGTACGTC.

The chain joins TRBV15 to TRBJ1-1; D is unresolved. CDR3 size: 13 residues. Trimming took 1 base from V and 11 from J, leaving 14 bases between them. Germline CDR1 reads LNHNV; CDR2 reads YYDKDF (reference sequence). CDR3 nucleotide sequence: TGTGCCACCAGCAGAGTCGGGGAGGGAATGGCTTTCTTT. This translates into CATSRVGEGMAFF.

The chain recombines TRBV3-1 (or the pseudogene TRBV3-2) with TRBJ2-1, with D possibly TRBD2 on 6 matching bases. The CDR3 loop spans 14 amino acids. Germline loops: CDR1 LGHDT, CDR2 YNNKEL (reference sequence). V lost 3 bases to trimming and J lost 5 bases, with 11 bases between them. The CDR3 here is CASSHRGFNNEQFF. Written as DNA, the CDR3 is TGTGCCAGCAGCCACCGGGGGTTTAACAATGAGCAGTTCTTC.

The chain has TRBV11-2 and TRBJ2-1, with TRBD2 identical over 7 bases. Germline-derived CDR1 and CDR2 are SGHAT and FQNNGV. Trimming cost V 9 bases and J 0 bases; bases outside gene matches: 8. This CDR3 comprises 15 residues. The CDR3 is CASRPSGDSYNEQFF. In nucleotides, the CDR3 is TGTGCCAGTCGACCCAGCGGGGACTCCTACAATGAGCAGTTCTTC.